The rows below give T cell receptor beta chains drawn from one sample of a study of cytomegalovirus exposure and HLA in healthy donors. Produced via immunoSEQ multiplex PCR; TCRdb's table is partial and in-frame only. This table has 95,000 to 150,000 clones, less than 85% appearing once. Sequencing was performed on PBMCs. The receptors were sampled from a female donor in good health and CMV-seronegative. The CDR3 runs from the conserved cysteine through the conserved F or W. D genes are given only for firm matches. Clone size appears in some rows only: once, few, many, or a class for an expanded clone.

J gene: TRBJ2-1
D gene: .
clone size: .
V gene: TRBV9
CDR3 DNA: TGTGCCAGCAGCGCAGGACAGCCGCACAATGAGCAGTTCTTC
CDR3 protein: CASSAGQPHNEQFF

J gene: TRBJ2-1
D gene: TRBD2
clone size: .
V gene: TRBV2
CDR3 DNA: TGTGCCAGCAGGGAACTAGCGGGAGGGCTCAATGAGCAGTTCTTC
CDR3 protein: CASRELAGGLNEQFF

J gene: TRBJ1-4
D gene: .
clone size: few
V gene: TRBV7-8
CDR3 DNA: TGTGCCAGCAGTATGGCTAGCTTTAATGAAAAACTGTTTTTT
CDR3 protein: CASSMASFNEKLFF

J gene: TRBJ1-2
D gene: TRBD1
clone size: few
V gene: TRBV27
CDR3 DNA: TGTGCCAGCAGTCTGCGACAGGGCCTCTATGGCTACACCTTC
CDR3 protein: CASSLRQGLYGYTF

J gene: TRBJ1-1
D gene: .
clone size: .
V gene: TRBV5-8
CDR3 DNA: TGTGCCAGCAGCTTGGTAACAGGGACCGAAGCTTTCTTT
CDR3 protein: CASSLVTGTEAFF

J gene: TRBJ1-5
D gene: TRBD1
clone size: .
V gene: TRBV19
CDR3 DNA: TGTGCCAGTAACGACTACAGGGGGTTGGGTCAGCCCCAGCATTTT
CDR3 protein: CASNDYRGLGQPQHF

J gene: TRBJ1-4
D gene: .
clone size: .
V gene: TRBV5-1
CDR3 DNA: TGCGCCAGCAGCTTGGGGCAGGGCAATGAAAAACTGTTTTTT
CDR3 protein: CASSLGQGNEKLFF

J gene: TRBJ2-7
D gene: TRBD2
clone size: .
V gene: TRBV15
CDR3 DNA: TGTGCCACCAGCAGAGGAGACGGACTAGCGGGAGCCTACGAGCAGTACTTC
CDR3 protein: CATSRGDGLAGAYEQYF

J gene: TRBJ1-1
D gene: .
clone size: .
V gene: TRBV11-2
CDR3 DNA: TGTGCCAGCAGCTTCCCGGGTCGGCACACTGAAGCTTTCTTT
CDR3 protein: CASSFPGRHTEAFF

J gene: TRBJ1-1
D gene: TRBD1
clone size: .
V gene: TRBV25-1
CDR3 DNA: TGTGCCAGCAAACTTCAGGGGGCGCAGAACACTGAAGCTTTCTTT
CDR3 protein: CASKLQGAQNTEAFF

J gene: TRBJ1-2
D gene: TRBD1
clone size: .
V gene: TRBV5-4
CDR3 DNA: TGTGCCAGCAGCTTGGGACAGGGGAACTATGGCTACACCTTC
CDR3 protein: CASSLGQGNYGYTF

J gene: TRBJ2-7
D gene: TRBD1
clone size: .
V gene: TRBV9
CDR3 DNA: TGTGCCAGCAGCGCCGGGACAGGGAGCCACGAGCAGTACTTC
CDR3 protein: CASSAGTGSHEQYF

J gene: TRBJ2-6
D gene: .
clone size: once
V gene: TRBV30
CDR3 DNA: TGTGCCTGGAAACCAGACAGCTCTGGGGCCAACGTCCTGACTTTC
CDR3 protein: CAWKPDSSGANVLTF

J gene: TRBJ2-5
D gene: TRBD1
clone size: .
V gene: TRBV11-2
CDR3 DNA: TGTGCCAGCAGCTTAAGCGGGACAGGGGTGATACAAGAGACCCAGTACTTC
CDR3 protein: CASSLSGTGVIQETQYF

J gene: TRBJ2-1
D gene: .
clone size: .
V gene: TRBV28
CDR3 DNA: TGTGCCAGCAGTTCAGGGGTCTGGTTCGATGAGCAGTTCTTC
CDR3 protein: CASSSGVWFDEQFF

J gene: TRBJ2-3
D gene: .
clone size: .
V gene: TRBV28
CDR3 DNA: TGTGCCAGCAGCCCGGCCGGGGGGCGCAGGATAGATACGCAGTATTTT
CDR3 protein: CASSPAGGRRIDTQYF

J gene: TRBJ2-1
D gene: TRBD2
clone size: .
V gene: TRBV29-1
CDR3 DNA: TGCAGCGTTGATGGGCCGGGACTAGGGATGCATGAGCAGTTCTTC
CDR3 protein: CSVDGPGLGMHEQFF

J gene: TRBJ2-7
D gene: TRBD1
clone size: .
V gene: TRBV30
CDR3 DNA: TGTGCCTGCGGACAGGGATCCTACGAGCAGTACTTC
CDR3 protein: CACGQGSYEQYF

J gene: TRBJ2-7
D gene: TRBD1
clone size: .
V gene: TRBV5-5
CDR3 DNA: TGTGCCAGCAGCCCCCCGGACAGGGCTAATTACGAGCAGTACTTC
CDR3 protein: CASSPPDRANYEQYF

J gene: TRBJ2-1
D gene: TRBD1
clone size: .
V gene: TRBV28
CDR3 DNA: TGTGCCAGCACCACCGACAGGGGGGACAATGAGCAGTTCTTC
CDR3 protein: CASTTDRGDNEQFF

J gene: TRBJ2-4
D gene: .
clone size: .
V gene: TRBV28
CDR3 DNA: TGTGCCAGCAACAACAGGGCATCCAAAAACATTCAGTACTTC
CDR3 protein: CASNNRASKNIQYF

J gene: TRBJ2-1
D gene: .
clone size: .
V gene: TRBV10-3
CDR3 DNA: TGTGCCATCACGAGCGACTTCTACAATGAGCAGTTCTTC
CDR3 protein: CAITSDFYNEQFF

J gene: TRBJ2-1
D gene: .
clone size: few
V gene: TRBV18
CDR3 DNA: TGTGCCAGCTCACCCCGAGAATCGGGAACTCACAATGAGCAGTTCTTC
CDR3 protein: CASSPRESGTHNEQFF

J gene: TRBJ2-3
D gene: TRBD2
clone size: .
V gene: TRBV7-7
CDR3 DNA: TGTGCCAGCAGACCTACTAGCGCCAGCACAGATACGCAGTATTTT
CDR3 protein: CASRPTSASTDTQYF

J gene: TRBJ2-1
D gene: .
clone size: .
V gene: TRBV28
CDR3 DNA: TGTGCCAGCAGAGAAGGAGGGGACGGAGGTTACAATGAGCAGTTCTTC
CDR3 protein: CASREGGDGGYNEQFF

J gene: TRBJ2-7
D gene: .
clone size: .
V gene: TRBV19
CDR3 DNA: TGTGCCAGTAGTTTGGGACTACAGGGAGAGCAGTACTTC
CDR3 protein: CASSLGLQGEQYF

J gene: TRBJ2-7
D gene: .
clone size: .
V gene: TRBV25-1
CDR3 DNA: TGTGCCAGCAGTGATGGGGCTTACGAGCAGTACTTC
CDR3 protein: CASSDGAYEQYF

J gene: TRBJ2-7
D gene: .
clone size: .
V gene: TRBV30
CDR3 DNA: TGTGCCTGGAGTGTGTCACAGCTCAGCTCCTACGAGCAGTACTTC
CDR3 protein: CAWSVSQLSSYEQYF

J gene: TRBJ2-5
D gene: .
clone size: .
V gene: TRBV6-5
CDR3 DNA: TGTGCCAGCCGGAGGGACAGTCGAAAGACCCAGTACTTC
CDR3 protein: CASRRDSRKTQYF

J gene: TRBJ1-1
D gene: TRBD1
clone size: .
V gene: TRBV7-9
CDR3 DNA: TGTTCCAGCAGCTTAGCGGACAGGGCGAGGAAGGACACTGAAGCTTTCTTT
CDR3 protein: CSSSLADRARKDTEAFF

J gene: TRBJ2-7
D gene: TRBD1
clone size: .
V gene: TRBV6-5
CDR3 DNA: TGTGCCAGCAGAGCCGGGACAGGGTACTACGAGCAGTACTTC
CDR3 protein: CASRAGTGYYEQYF

J gene: TRBJ1-4
D gene: .
clone size: few
V gene: TRBV19
CDR3 DNA: TGTGCCAGTAGCCTTAAAAGAGGCGCTAATGAAAAACTGTTTTTT
CDR3 protein: CASSLKRGANEKLFF

J gene: TRBJ1-5
D gene: TRBD1
clone size: .
V gene: TRBV28
CDR3 DNA: TGTGCCAGCAGGATACCGGACAGGGGCAACCAGCCCCAGCATTTT
CDR3 protein: CASRIPDRGNQPQHF

J gene: TRBJ2-1
D gene: .
clone size: .
V gene: TRBV20-1
CDR3 DNA: TGCAGCGTCAATGAGCAGTTCTTC
CDR3 protein: CSVNEQFF

J gene: TRBJ2-6
D gene: .
clone size: few
V gene: TRBV5-1
CDR3 DNA: TGCGCCAGCAGCTTGACAGGCAGCTCTGGGGCCAACGTCCTGACTTTC
CDR3 protein: CASSLTGSSGANVLTF

J gene: TRBJ2-7
D gene: .
clone size: .
V gene: TRBV7-2
CDR3 DNA: TGTGCCAGCAGCTTAGGTATGTCCTACGAGCAGTACTTC
CDR3 protein: CASSLGMSYEQYF

J gene: TRBJ1-1
D gene: .
clone size: .
V gene: TRBV25-1
CDR3 DNA: TGTGCCAGCAGTGAATCCGACAAACTGAACACTGAAGCTTTCTTT
CDR3 protein: CASSESDKLNTEAFF

J gene: TRBJ1-3
D gene: TRBD1
clone size: .
V gene: TRBV5-1
CDR3 DNA: TGCGCCAGCAGCTGGGGACAGGGGGAGAACACCATATATTTT
CDR3 protein: CASSWGQGENTIYF

J gene: TRBJ1-1
D gene: .
clone size: .
V gene: TRBV2
CDR3 DNA: TGTGCCAGCAAAGAGGGAAGGACCCACACTGAAGCTTTCTTT
CDR3 protein: CASKEGRTHTEAFF

J gene: TRBJ2-1
D gene: .
clone size: .
V gene: TRBV28
CDR3 DNA: TGTGCCAGCAGTTTATGGGGTAGCCGCAATGAGCAGTTCTTC
CDR3 protein: CASSLWGSRNEQFF

J gene: TRBJ1-1
D gene: TRBD1
clone size: .
V gene: TRBV28
CDR3 DNA: TGTGCCAGCCGATTTTACCAGGGGGCCCCGAACACTGAAGCTTTCTTT
CDR3 protein: CASRFYQGAPNTEAFF

J gene: TRBJ1-1
D gene: .
clone size: .
V gene: TRBV5-1
CDR3 DNA: TGCGCCAGCAGCTTGTCTATGGGGGGAACTGAAGCTTTCTTT
CDR3 protein: CASSLSMGGTEAFF

J gene: TRBJ2-1
D gene: .
clone size: .
V gene: TRBV6-4
CDR3 DNA: TGTGCCAGCAGTGACCCCAGGGGCTACTACAATGAGCAGTTCTTC
CDR3 protein: CASSDPRGYYNEQFF

J gene: TRBJ2-3
D gene: .
clone size: .
V gene: TRBV5-1
CDR3 DNA: TGCGCCAGCAGCCATTCAGGCCCTTACACAGATACGCAGTATTTT
CDR3 protein: CASSHSGPYTDTQYF

J gene: TRBJ1-1
D gene: TRBD1
clone size: .
V gene: TRBV30
CDR3 DNA: TGTGCCTGGAGTAAGGGGGACAGGGCTAGGGGTGAAGCTTTCTTT
CDR3 protein: CAWSKGDRARGEAFF

J gene: TRBJ2-3
D gene: TRBD2
clone size: .
V gene: TRBV7-2
CDR3 DNA: TGTGCCAGCGCACCAAAGCGGGGAACAGATACGCAGTATTTT
CDR3 protein: CASAPKRGTDTQYF

J gene: TRBJ2-3
D gene: .
clone size: .
V gene: TRBV5-1
CDR3 DNA: TGCGCCAGCAGCCAATACACAGGTACGCAGTATTTT
CDR3 protein: CASSQYTGTQYF

J gene: TRBJ1-2
D gene: TRBD1
clone size: .
V gene: TRBV6-5
CDR3 DNA: TGTGCCAGCAGACCGGGACAGGGGGCCGTCGGCTACACCTTC
CDR3 protein: CASRPGQGAVGYTF

J gene: TRBJ2-5
D gene: TRBD2
clone size: .
V gene: TRBV5-1
CDR3 DNA: TGCGCCAGCAGCTTGGAGGCAGCGGGGGGGCCTTATGAGACCCAGTACTTC
CDR3 protein: CASSLEAAGGPYETQYF